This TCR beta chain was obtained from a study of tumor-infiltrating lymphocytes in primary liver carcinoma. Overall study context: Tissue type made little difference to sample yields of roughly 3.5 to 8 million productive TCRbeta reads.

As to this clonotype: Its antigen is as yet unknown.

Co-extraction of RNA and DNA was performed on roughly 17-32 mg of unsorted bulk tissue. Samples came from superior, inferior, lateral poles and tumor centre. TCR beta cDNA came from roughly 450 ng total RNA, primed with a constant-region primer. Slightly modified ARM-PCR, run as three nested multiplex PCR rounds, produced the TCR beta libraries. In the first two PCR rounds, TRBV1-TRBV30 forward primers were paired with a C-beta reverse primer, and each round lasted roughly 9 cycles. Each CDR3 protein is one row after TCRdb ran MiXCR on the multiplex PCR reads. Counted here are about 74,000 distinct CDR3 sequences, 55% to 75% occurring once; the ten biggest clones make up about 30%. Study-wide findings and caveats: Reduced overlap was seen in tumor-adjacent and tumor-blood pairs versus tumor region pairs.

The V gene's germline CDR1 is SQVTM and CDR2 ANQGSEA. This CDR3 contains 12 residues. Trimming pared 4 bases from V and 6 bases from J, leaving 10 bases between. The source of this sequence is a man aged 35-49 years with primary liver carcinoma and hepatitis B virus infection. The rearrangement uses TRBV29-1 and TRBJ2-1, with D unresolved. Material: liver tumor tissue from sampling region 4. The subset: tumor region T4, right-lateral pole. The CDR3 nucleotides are TGCAGCGTTGGAGTACAGTTCAATGAGCAGTTCTTC. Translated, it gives CSVGVQFNEQFF.